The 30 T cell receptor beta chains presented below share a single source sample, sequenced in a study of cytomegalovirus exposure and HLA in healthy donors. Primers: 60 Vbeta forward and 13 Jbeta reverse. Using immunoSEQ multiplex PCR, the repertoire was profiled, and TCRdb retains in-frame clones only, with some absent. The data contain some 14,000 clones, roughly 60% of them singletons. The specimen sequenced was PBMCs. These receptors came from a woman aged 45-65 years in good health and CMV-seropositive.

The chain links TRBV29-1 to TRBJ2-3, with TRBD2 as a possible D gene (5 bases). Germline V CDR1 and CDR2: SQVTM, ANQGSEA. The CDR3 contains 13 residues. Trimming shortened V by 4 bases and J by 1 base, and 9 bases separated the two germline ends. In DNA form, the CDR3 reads TGCAGCGTTGGAGAGGGCCGCACAGATACGCAGTATTTT. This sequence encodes CSVGEGRTDTQYF.

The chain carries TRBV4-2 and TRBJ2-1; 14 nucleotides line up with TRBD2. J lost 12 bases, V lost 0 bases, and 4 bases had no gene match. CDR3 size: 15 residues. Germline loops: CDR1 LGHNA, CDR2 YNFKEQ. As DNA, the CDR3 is TGTGCCAGCAGCCAAGACAGGACTAGCGGGAGGACGCAGTTCTTC. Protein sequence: CASSQDRTSGRTQFF.

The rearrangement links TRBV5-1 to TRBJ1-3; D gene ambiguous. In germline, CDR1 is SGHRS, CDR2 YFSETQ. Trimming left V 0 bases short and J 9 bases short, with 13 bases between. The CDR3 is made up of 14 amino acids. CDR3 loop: CASSLESGSGTIYF. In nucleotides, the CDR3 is TGCGCCAGCAGCTTGGAGAGCGGGTCGGGCACCATATATTTT.

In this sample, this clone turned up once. Written as DNA, the CDR3 is TGCAGCGCCCGGGGGGTGAACACTGAAGCTTTCTTT. This sequence encodes CSARGVNTEAFF. V is TRBV29-1 and J is TRBJ1-1; tentative D call: TRBD1 (5 bases). This CDR3 is built from 12 residues. Trimming left V 7 bases short and J 0 bases short, with 9 bases between. Germline loops: CDR1 SQVTM, CDR2 ANQGSEA.

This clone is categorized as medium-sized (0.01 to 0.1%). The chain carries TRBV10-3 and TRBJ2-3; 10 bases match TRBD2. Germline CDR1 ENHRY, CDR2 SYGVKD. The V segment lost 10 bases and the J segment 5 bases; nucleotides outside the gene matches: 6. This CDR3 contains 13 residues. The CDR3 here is CATLAGERDTQYF. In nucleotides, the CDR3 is TGTGCCACCCTAGCGGGAGAGAGAGATACGCAGTATTTT.

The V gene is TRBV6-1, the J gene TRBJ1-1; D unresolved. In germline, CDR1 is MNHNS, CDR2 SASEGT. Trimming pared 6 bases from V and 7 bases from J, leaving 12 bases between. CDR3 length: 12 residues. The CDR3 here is CASREGRSEAFF. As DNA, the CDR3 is TGTGCCAGCAGGGAGGGTCGGAGTGAAGCTTTCTTT.

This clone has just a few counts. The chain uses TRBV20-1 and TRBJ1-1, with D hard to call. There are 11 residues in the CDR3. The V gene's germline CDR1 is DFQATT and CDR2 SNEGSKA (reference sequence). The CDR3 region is CSWRGDTEAFF. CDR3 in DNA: TGCAGCTGGCGGGGAGACACTGAAGCTTTCTTT.

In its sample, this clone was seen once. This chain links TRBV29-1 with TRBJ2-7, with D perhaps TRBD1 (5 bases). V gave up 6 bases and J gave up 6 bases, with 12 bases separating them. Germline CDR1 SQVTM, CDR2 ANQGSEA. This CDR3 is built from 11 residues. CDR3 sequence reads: CSVGLRGEQYV. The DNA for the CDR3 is TGCAGCGTAGGGCTAAGGGGCGAGCAGTACGTC.

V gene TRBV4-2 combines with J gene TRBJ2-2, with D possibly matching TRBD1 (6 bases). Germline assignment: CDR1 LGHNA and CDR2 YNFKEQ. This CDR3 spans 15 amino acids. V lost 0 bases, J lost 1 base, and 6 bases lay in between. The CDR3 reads CASSQEGGNTGELFF. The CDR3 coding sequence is TGTGCCAGCAGCCAAGAAGGGGGGAACACCGGGGAGCTGTTTTTT.

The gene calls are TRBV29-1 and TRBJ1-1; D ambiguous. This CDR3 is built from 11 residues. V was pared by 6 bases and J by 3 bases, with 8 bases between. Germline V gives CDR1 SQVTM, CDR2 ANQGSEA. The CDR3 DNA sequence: TGCAGCGTACTCCCGGACACTGAAGCTTTCTTT. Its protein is CSVLPDTEAFF.

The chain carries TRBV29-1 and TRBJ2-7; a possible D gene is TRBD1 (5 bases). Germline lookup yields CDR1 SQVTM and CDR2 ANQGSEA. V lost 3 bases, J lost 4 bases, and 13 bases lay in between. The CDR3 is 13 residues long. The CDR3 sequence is CSVEVQGTYEQYF. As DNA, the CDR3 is TGCAGCGTTGAGGTCCAGGGAACGTACGAGCAGTACTTC.

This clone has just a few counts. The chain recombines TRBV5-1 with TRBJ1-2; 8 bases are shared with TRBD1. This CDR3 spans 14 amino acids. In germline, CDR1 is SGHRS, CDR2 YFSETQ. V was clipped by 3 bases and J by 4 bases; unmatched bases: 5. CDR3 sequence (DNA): TGCGCCAGCAGCTCGACAGGGGACATCTATGGCTACACCTTC. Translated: CASSSTGDIYGYTF.

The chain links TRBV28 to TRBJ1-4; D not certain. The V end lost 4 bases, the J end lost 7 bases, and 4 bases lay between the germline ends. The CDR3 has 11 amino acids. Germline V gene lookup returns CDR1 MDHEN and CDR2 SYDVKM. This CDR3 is CASSSREKLFF. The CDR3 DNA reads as TGTGCCAGCAGTTCGCGTGAAAAACTGTTTTTT.

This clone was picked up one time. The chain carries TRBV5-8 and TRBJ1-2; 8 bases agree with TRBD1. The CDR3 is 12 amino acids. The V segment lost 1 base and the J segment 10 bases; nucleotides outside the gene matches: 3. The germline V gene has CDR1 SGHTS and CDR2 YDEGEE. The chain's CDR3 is CASSLLDRVYTF. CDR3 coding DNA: TGTGCCAGCAGCTTGTTGGACAGGGTCTACACCTTC.

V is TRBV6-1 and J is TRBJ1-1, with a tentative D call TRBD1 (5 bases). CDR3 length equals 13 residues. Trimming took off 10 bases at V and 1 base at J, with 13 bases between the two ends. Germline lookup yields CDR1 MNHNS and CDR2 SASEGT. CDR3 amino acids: CAIHGQKNTEAFF. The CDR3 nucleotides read TGTGCCATCCACGGACAAAAGAACACTGAAGCTTTCTTT.

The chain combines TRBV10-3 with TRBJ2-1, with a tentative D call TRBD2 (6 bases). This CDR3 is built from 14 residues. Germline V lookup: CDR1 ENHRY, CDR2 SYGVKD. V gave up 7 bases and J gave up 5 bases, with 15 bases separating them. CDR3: CAINKRGGNNEQFF. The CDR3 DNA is TGTGCCATCAACAAGCGCGGCGGGAACAATGAGCAGTTCTTC.

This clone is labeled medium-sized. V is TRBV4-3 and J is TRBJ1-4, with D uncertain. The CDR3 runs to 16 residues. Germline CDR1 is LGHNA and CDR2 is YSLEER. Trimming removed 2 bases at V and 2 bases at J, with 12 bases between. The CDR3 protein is CASSQSREGTNEKLFF. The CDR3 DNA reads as TGCGCCAGCAGCCAATCCCGGGAGGGCACTAATGAAAAACTGTTTTTT.

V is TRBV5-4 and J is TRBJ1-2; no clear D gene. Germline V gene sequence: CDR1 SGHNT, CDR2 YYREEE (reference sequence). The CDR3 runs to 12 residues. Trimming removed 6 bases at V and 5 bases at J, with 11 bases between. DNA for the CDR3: TGTGCCAGCAAAGGTCTGGAGTATGGCTACACCTTC. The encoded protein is CASKGLEYGYTF.

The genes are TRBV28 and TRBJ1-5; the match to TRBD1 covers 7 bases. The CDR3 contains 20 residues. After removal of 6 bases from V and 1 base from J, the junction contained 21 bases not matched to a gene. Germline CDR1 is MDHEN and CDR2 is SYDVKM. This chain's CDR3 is CASSRYGVSQGRSSNQPQHF. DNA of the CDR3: TGTGCCAGCAGCCGTTACGGTGTATCACAGGGGCGCTCGAGCAATCAGCCCCAGCATTTT.

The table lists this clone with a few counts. In nucleotides, the CDR3 is TGCGCCAGCAGCCTAAGTATGAACACTGAAGCTTTCTTT. This codes for CASSLSMNTEAFF. The chain joins TRBV5-1 to TRBJ1-1; D is unclear. The CDR3 covers 13 residues. Trimming pared 4 bases from V and 0 bases from J, leaving 7 bases between. Germline values: CDR1 SGHRS, CDR2 YFSETQ.

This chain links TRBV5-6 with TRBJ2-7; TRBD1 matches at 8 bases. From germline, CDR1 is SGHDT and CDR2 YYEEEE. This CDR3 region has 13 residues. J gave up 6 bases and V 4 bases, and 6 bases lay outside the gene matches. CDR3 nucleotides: TGTGCCAGCAGCATCTCACAGGGGGTCGAGCAGTACTTC. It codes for CASSISQGVEQYF.

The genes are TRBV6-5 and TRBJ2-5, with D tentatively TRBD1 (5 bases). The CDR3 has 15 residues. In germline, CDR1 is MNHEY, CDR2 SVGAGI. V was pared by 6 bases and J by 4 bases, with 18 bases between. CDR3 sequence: CASSPGWLGAETQYF. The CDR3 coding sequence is TGTGCCAGCAGCCCTGGGTGGCTAGGGGCAGAGACCCAGTACTTC.

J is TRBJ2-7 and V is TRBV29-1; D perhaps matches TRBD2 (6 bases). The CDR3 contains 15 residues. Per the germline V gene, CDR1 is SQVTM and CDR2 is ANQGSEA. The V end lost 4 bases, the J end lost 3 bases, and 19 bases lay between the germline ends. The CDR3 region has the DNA TGCAGCGTTGTGGGCCGGGACTCGGATGACTACGAGCAGTACGTC. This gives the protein CSVVGRDSDDYEQYV.

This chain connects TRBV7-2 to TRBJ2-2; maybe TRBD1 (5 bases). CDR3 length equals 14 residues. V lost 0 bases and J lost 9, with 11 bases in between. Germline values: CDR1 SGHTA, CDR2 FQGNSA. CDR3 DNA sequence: TGTGCCAGCAGCTTAGCAGGGGCGAGGTGGGAGCTGTTTTTT. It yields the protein CASSLAGARWELFF.

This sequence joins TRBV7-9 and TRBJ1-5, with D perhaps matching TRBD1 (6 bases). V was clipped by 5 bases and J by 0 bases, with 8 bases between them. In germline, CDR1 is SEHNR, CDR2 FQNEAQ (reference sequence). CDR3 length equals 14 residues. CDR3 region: CASSQGYSNQPQHF. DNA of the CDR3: TGTGCCAGCAGCCAGGGGTATAGCAATCAGCCCCAGCATTTT.

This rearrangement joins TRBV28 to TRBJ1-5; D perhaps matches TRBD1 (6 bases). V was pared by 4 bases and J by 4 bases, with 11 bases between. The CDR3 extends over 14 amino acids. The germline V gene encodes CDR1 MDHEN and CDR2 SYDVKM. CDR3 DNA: TGTGCCAGCAGTTACAGGGTCGGGAATCAGCCCCAGCATTTT. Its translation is CASSYRVGNQPQHF.

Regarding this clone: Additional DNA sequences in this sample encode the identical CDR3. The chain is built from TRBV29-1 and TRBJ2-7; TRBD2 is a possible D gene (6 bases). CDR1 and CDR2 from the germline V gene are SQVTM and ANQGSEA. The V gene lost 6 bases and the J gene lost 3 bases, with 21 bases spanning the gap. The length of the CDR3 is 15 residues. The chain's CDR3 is CSVDGASGQGYEQYF. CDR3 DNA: TGCAGCGTAGACGGGGCCAGCGGGCAGGGCTACGAGCAGTACTTC.

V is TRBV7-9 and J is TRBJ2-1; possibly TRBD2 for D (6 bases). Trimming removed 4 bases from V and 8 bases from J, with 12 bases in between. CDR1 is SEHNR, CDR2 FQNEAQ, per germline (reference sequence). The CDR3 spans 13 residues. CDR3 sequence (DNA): TGTGCCAGCAGCTCCCCTAGCGTTGATGAGCAGTTCTTC. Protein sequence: CASSSPSVDEQFF.

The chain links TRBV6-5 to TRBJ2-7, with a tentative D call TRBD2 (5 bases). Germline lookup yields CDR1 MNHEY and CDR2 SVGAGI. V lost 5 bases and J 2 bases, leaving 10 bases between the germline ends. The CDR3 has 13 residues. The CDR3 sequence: CASSRGGAYEQYF. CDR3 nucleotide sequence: TGTGCCAGCAGTCGGGGTGGAGCCTACGAGCAGTACTTC.

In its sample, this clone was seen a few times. CDR3: CAIRGKAGGTDTQYF. The CDR3 region has the DNA TGTGCCATCAGAGGCAAGGCGGGAGGAACAGATACGCAGTATTTT. The genes are TRBV10-3 and TRBJ2-3; 8 nucleotides align to TRBD2. The CDR3 covers 15 residues. CDR1 is ENHRY, CDR2 SYGVKD, per germline. J lost 3 bases, V lost 6 bases, and 8 bases had no gene match.